The sequence of this T cell receptor (beta chain) was determined in a study of blood T cell repertoires in COVID-19 (TCRdb year 2020). Regarding the research as a whole: Samples covering the acute and convalescent phases of COVID-19 were provided by collaborators in the United States, Italy and Spain. The prospective study material was composed of cDNA or gDNA derived from T cells, B-cell-depleted T cells, or PBMCs. The dataset comprised deeply sampled blood TCRbeta repertoires from subjects exposed to, actively infected with, or recovered from COVID-19. The repertoires were made available in a free public database intended to serve as a resource for research on the immune response to SARS-CoV-2. The samples were drawn from two sources: the first 160 participants of the ongoing ImmuneRACE study, and 1,200 or so subjects contributed by 6 global collaborators. A de-identified subject ID, COVID-19 status, age in years and sex were almost always included in the sample metadata. Where available, HLA class I and class II types were taken from metadata supplied by the sample provider and were not determined by assay-based typing. The study at large found these results: How much clinical and demographic metadata was included differed by source and by participant, and the metadata was provided uncurated.

At one collaborating source in Seattle, patients were enrolled during active infection and were followed longitudinally through the course of disease. Whole blood was collected in K2EDTA tubes by collaborating institutions according to the institutions' own protocols. For TCRbeta analysis, collaborators shipped samples in one of three forms: frozen whole blood, isolated PBMCs, or DNA extracted from either of those sample types. The CDR1 and CDR2 encoded by the germline V gene (reference sequence) are GTSNPN and SVGIG. Including cysteine and phenylalanine, the CDR3 has 13 amino acids. CDR3 DNA only is kept here, 39 bases in frame from base 1. Deletion took 5 bases off V and 4 bases off J, with a span of 15 bases between the germline ends. TCRbeta CDR3 regions were amplified from genomic DNA by means of the immunoSEQ Assay, a bias-controlled multiplex PCR. The authors' analysis ran thus. The number of nucleated cells in each sample was estimated by amplification of reference gene primers within the assay. To quantify the absolute abundance of each unique TCRbeta CDR3 rearrangement, sequence reads were collapsed and filtered. For each sample, productive Simpson clonality was calculated as the square root of Simpson's diversity index over productive rearrangements. The source is immuneACCESS, and TCRdb retained only in-frame sequences with V and J called. Part of the clones is not carried over; for the studies checked, unresolved V genes explain less than half of this, and the remainder is unexplained. V, J and clone size are taken as reported in that table, and D and trimming were inferred from the DNA itself. The sample table shows 250,000 to 300,000 clones, and approximately 91% are seen once. The ten largest account for around 11% of the sample.

A note on this clone: Its specific antigen is unknown. The sample holds no much larger clone one base away, and base qualities are not on file.

This sequence uses TRBV30 and TRBJ2-7; TRBD2 could be the D gene, as 5 bases match. The material sequenced was peripheral blood. The clonotype originates from a woman aged 30 to 39 with COVID-19, enrolled during active disease. In nucleotides, the sequence is TGTGCCTGGGCACCGGGATCGACTTACGAGCAGTACTTC. The translation is CAWAPGSTYEQYF.